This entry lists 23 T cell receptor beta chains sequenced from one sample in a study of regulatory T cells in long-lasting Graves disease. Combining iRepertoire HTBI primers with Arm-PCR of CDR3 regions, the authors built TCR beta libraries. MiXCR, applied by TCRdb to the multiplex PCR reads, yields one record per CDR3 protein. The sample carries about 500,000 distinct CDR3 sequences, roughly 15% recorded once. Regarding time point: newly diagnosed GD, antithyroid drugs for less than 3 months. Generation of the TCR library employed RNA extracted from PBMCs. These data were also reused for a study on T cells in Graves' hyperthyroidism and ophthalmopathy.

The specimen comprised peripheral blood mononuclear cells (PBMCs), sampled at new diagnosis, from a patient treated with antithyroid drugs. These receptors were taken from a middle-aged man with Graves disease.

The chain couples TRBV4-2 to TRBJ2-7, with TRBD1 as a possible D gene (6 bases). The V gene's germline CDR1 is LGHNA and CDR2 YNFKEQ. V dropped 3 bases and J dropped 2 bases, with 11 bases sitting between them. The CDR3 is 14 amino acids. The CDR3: CASSHSRGTYEQYF. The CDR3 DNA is TGTGCCAGCAGCCACAGCAGGGGCACCTACGAGCAGTACTTC.

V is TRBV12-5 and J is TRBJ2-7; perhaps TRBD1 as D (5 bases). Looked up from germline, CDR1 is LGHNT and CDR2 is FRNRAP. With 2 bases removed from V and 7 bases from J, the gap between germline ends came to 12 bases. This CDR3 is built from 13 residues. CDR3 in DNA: TGTGCTAGTGGTTTGCCTCCAGGGAAGGAGCAGTACTTC. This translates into CASGLPPGKEQYF. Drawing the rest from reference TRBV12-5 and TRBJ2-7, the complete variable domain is DARVTQTPRHKVTEMGQEVTMRCQPILGHNTVFWYRQTMMQGLELLAYFRNRAPLDDSGMPKDRFSAEMPDATLATLKIQPSEPRDSAVYFCASGLPPGKEQYFGPGTRLTVT.

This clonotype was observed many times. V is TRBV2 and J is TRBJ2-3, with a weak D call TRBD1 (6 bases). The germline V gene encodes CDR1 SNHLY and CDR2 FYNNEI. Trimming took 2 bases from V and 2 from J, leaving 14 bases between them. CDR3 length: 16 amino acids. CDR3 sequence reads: CASSEFGTSNTDTQYF. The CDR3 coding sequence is TGTGCCAGCAGTGAATTCGGGACAAGTAACACAGATACGCAGTATTTT.

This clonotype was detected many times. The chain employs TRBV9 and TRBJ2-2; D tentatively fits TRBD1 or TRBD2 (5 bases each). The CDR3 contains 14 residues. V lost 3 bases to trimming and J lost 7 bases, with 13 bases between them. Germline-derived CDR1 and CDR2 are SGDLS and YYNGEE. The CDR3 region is CASSAGTHSGELFF. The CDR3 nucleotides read TGTGCCAGCAGCGCCGGGACCCACAGCGGGGAGCTGTTTTTT.

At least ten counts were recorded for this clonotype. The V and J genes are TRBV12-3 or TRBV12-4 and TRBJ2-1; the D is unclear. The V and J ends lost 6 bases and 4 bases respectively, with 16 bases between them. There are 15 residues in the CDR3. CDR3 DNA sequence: TGTGCCAGCAGCCAAGGTTGGGTAGGGTACAATGAGCAGTTCTTC. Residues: CASSQGWVGYNEQFF.

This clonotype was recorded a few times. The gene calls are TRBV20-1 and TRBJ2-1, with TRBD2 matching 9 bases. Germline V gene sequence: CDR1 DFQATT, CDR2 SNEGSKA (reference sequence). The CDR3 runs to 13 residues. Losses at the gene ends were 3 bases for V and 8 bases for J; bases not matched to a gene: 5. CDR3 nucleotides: TGCAGTGCTAGCAGCGGGAGGCGGGATGAGCAGTTCTTC. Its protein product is CSASSGRRDEQFF.

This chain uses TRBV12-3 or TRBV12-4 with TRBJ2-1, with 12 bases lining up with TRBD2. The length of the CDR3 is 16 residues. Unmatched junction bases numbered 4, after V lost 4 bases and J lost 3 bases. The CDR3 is CASSSSGRAYYNEQFF. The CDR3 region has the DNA TGTGCCAGCAGTTCTAGCGGGAGGGCCTACTACAATGAGCAGTTCTTC.

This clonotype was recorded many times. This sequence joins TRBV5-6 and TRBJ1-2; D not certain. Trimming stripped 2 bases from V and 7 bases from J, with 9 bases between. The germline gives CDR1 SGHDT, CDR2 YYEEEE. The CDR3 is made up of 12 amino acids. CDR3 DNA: TGTGCCAGCAGCTTAGGCAGTCCTGGCTACACCTTC. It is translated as CASSLGSPGYTF.

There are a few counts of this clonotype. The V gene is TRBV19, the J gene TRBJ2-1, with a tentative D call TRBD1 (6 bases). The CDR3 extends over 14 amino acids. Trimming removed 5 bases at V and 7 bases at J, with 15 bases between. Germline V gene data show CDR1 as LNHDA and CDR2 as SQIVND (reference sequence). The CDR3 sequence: CASSLRTESNEQFF. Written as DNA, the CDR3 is TGTGCCAGTAGTCTTAGGACAGAATCAAATGAGCAGTTCTTC.

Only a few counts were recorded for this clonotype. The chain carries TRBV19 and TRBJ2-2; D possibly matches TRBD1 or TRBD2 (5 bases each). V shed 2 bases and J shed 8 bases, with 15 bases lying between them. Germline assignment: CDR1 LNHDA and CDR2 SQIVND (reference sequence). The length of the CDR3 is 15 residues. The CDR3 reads CASSITTGTPGELFF. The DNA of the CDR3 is TGTGCCAGTAGTATAACCACCGGGACCCCAGGGGAGCTGTTTTTT.

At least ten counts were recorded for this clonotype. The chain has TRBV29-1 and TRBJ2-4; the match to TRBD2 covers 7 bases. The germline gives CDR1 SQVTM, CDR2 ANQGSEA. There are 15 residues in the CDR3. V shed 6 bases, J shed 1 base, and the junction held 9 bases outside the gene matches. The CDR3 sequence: CSVLAASRAKNIQYF. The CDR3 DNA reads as TGCAGCGTCCTAGCGGCTAGCCGGGCCAAAAACATTCAGTACTTC.

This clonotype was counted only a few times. The CDR3 loop is CASSQLWDAYSGANVLTF. The CDR3 DNA follows: TGTGCCAGCAGCCAACTTTGGGACGCATACTCTGGGGCCAACGTCCTGACTTTC. The chain joins TRBV7-9 to TRBJ2-6; D is possibly TRBD1 or TRBD2 (5 bases each). Trimming cost V 5 bases and J 0 bases, with 17 bases left between them. The CDR3 loop spans 18 amino acids. In germline, CDR1 is SEHNR, CDR2 FQNEAQ (reference sequence).

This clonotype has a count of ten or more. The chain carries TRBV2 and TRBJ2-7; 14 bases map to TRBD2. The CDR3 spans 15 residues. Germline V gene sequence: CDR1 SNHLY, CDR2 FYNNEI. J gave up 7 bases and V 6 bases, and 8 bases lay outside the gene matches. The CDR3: CASRTGTSGSREQYF. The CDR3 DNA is TGTGCCAGCAGAACCGGGACTAGCGGGAGTAGGGAGCAGTACTTC.

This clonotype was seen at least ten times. CDR3 amino acids: CASSFGRPQPQHF. The CDR3 region has the DNA TGTGCCAGCAGTTTTGGGCGGCCTCAGCCCCAGCATTTT. The chain has TRBV12-3 or TRBV12-4 and TRBJ1-5; the D is unclear. CDR3 length equals 13 residues. V was cut by 3 bases and J by 6 bases, with 9 bases left in between.

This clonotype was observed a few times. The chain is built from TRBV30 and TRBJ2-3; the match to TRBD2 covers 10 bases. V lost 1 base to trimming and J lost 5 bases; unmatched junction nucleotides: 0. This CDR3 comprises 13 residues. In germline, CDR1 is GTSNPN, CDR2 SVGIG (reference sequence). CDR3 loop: CAWSGLAGDTQYF. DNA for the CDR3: TGTGCCTGGAGTGGACTAGCGGGAGATACGCAGTATTTT.

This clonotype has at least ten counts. The CDR3 region has the DNA TGCAGTGCTAGACCTTGGGGGGTCGGGATGAACACTGAAGCTTTCTTT. This encodes CSARPWGVGMNTEAFF. J is TRBJ1-1 and V is TRBV20-1; a possible D gene is TRBD1 (5 bases). The CDR3 covers 16 residues. Per germline, CDR1 DFQATT and CDR2 SNEGSKA (reference sequence). V gave up 2 bases and J gave up 0 bases, with 16 bases separating them.

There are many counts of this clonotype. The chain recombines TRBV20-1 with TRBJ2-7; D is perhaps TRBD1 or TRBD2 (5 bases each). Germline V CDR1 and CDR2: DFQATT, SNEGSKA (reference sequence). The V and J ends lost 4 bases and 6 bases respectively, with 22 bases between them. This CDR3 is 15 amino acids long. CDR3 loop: CSATELGTVFTEQYF. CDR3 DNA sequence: TGCAGTGCTACCGAACTCGGGACGGTCTTCACCGAGCAGTACTTC.

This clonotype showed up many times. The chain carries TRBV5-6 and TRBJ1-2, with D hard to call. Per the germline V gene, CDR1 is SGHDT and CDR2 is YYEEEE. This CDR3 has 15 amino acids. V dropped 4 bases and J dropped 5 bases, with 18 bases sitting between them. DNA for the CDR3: TGTGCCAGCAGCCTAGGACCGACCGGAATTTATGGCTACACCTTC. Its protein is CASSLGPTGIYGYTF. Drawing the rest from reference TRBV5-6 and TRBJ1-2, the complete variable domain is DAGVTQSPTHLIKTRGQQVTLRCSPKSGHDTVSWYQQALGQGPQFIFQYYEEEERQRGNFPDRFSGHQFPNYSSELNVNALLLGDSALYLCASSLGPTGIYGYTFGSGTRLTVV.

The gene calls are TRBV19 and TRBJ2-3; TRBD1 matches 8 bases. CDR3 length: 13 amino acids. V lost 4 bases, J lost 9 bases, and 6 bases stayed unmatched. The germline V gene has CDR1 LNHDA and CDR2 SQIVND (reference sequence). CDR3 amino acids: CASSTQTGETQYF. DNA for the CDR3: TGTGCCAGTAGTACCCAGACAGGGGAGACGCAGTATTTT.

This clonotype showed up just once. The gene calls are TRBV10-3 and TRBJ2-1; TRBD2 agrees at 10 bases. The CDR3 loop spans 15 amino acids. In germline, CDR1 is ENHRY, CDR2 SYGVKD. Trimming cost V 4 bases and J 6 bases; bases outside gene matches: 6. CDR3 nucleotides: TGTGCCATCAGTGGCTGGACTAGCGGCCCCAATGAGCAGTTCTTC. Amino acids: CAISGWTSGPNEQFF.

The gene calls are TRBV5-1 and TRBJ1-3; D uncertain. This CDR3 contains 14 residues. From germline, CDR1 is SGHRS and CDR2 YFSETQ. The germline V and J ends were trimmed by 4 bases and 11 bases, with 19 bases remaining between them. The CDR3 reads CASSPSTLGGAIYF. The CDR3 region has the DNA TGCGCCAGCAGCCCCTCGACATTAGGAGGTGCCATATATTTT.

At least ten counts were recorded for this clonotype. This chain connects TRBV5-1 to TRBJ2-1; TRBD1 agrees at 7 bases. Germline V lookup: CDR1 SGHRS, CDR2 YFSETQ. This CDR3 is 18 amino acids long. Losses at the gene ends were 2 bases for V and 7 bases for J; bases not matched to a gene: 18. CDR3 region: CASSFRAPGQARLNEQFF. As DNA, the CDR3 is TGCGCCAGCAGCTTCAGGGCTCCCGGACAGGCTAGGTTAAATGAGCAGTTCTTC.

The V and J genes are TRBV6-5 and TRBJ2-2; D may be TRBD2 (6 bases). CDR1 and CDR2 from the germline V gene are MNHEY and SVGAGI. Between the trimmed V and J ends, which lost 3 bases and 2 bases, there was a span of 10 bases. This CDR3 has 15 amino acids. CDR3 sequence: CASSYDGSNTGELFF. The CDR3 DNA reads TGTGCCAGCAGTTATGACGGGAGCAACACCGGGGAGCTGTTTTTT.